The rows below give T cell receptor beta chains drawn from one sample of a study of blood T cell repertoires in COVID-19. Clones were sequenced by immunoSEQ multiplex PCR, and TCRdb holds only the in-frame ones, with some missing. In the table there are fewer than 250,000 clones, 88% of which are singletons. The source material was peripheral blood. Receptors originate from a human donor in a cohort sampled during active COVID-19. CDR3s include the opening cysteine and the closing phenylalanine or tryptophan. A D gene is named only where the DNA matches it firmly. Expanded clones get a size class; other rows say once, few or many, or leave the size out.

>TRBV5-1|few|TRBD1|TRBJ1-2
CASSIRTGEGYGYTF
TGCGCCAGCAGCATACGGACAGGGGAGGGCTATGGCTACACCTTC
>TRBV2|.|.|TRBJ1-6
CASNKQGLNSPLHF
TGTGCCAGCAATAAACAAGGACTTAATTCACCCCTCCACTTT
>TRBV19|.|.|TRBJ2-1
CATSARGLYNEQFF
TGTGCCACCTCCGCCAGGGGCCTATACAATGAGCAGTTCTTC
>TRBV24-1|.|.|TRBJ2-2
CATKRAGELFF
TGTGCCACCAAGAGGGCCGGGGAGCTGTTTTTT
>TRBV7-9|.|.|TRBJ2-2
CASSLQGNTGELFF
TGTGCCAGCAGCTTGCAGGGTAACACCGGGGAGCTGTTTTTT
>TRBV4-3|.|TRBD1|TRBJ1-1
CASSQEPDRVSTEAFF
TGCGCCAGCAGCCAAGAGCCGGACAGGGTAAGCACTGAAGCTTTCTTT
>TRBV29-1|.|.|TRBJ2-7
CSVERQPDEQYF
TGCAGCGTTGAAAGACAACCCGACGAGCAGTACTTC
>TRBV5-6|.|.|TRBJ1-2
CASSLGGVGKYHYTF
TGTGCCAGCAGCTTGGGCGGGGTAGGCAAATACCACTACACCTTC
>TRBV10-3|once|.|TRBJ2-3
CAIRPVVRSDTQYF
TGTGCCATCAGACCGGTGGTCCGTTCAGATACGCAGTATTTT
>TRBV2|.|.|TRBJ1-3
CASSADRAGNTIYF
TGTGCCAGCAGTGCCGACAGAGCTGGAAACACCATATATTTT
>TRBV9|.|.|TRBJ2-7
CASSVDGTHYYEQYF
TGTGCCAGCAGCGTAGACGGGACTCACTACTACGAGCAGTACTTC
>TRBV5-1|.|.|TRBJ2-2
CASSLGGTATGELFF
TGCGCCAGCAGCTTGGGCGGGACAGCGACCGGGGAGCTGTTTTTT
>TRBV7-2|.|TRBD2|TRBJ2-3
CASSSGLAGADTQYF
TGTGCCAGCAGCTCGGGACTAGCGGGCGCAGATACGCAGTATTTT
>TRBV11-3|.|TRBD1|TRBJ1-5
CASSEGTGDYKPQHF
TGTGCCAGCAGCGAAGGGACAGGTGACTACAAGCCCCAGCATTTT